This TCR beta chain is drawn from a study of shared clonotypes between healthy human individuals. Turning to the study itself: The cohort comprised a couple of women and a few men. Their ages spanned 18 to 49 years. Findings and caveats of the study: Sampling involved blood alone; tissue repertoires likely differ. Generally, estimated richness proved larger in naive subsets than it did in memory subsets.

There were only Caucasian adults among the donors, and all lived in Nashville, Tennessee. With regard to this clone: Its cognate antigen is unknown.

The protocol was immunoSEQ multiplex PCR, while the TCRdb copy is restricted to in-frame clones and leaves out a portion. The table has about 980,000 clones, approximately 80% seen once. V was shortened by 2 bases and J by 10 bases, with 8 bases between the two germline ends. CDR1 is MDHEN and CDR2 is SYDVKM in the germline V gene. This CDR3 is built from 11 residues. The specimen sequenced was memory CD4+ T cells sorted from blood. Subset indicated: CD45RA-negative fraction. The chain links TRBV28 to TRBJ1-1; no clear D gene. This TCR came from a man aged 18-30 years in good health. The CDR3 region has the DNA TGTGCCAGCAGTTTAACTCGCGGAGCTTTCTTT. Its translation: CASSLTRGAFF.